The 9 T cell receptor beta chains below were found in one sample sequenced in a study of technical replicates of blood from several donors. TCRdb's table, derived via immunoSEQ multiplex PCR, lists solely in-frame clones and lacks some. This sample has tens of thousands of clones, with roughly 92% found just once. The sequenced sample was T cells isolated from PBMCs. The source of these receptors is a human donor in good health.

CDR3 DNA sequence: TGTGCCTGGAGTGTCCTCGACAGGGTGTCTGAAGCTTTCTTT. Amino acids: CAWSVLDRVSEAFF. The chain links TRBV30 to TRBJ1-1; 7 bases are a match to TRBD1. The CDR3 runs 14 residues. Trimming removed 0 bases from V and 6 bases from J; junction bases left unmatched: 7. Germline V lookup: CDR1 GTSNPN, CDR2 SVGIG (reference sequence).

The chain links TRBV7-2 to TRBJ2-7, with a tentative D call TRBD1 (7 bases). Germline CDR1 is SGHTA and CDR2 is FQGNSA. The CDR3 runs 15 residues. Trimming removed 1 base at V and 4 bases at J, with 14 bases between. CDR3 bases: TGTGCCAGCAGCTTAGTCTCCCAGGGGGGATACGAGCAGTACTTC. Translation: CASSLVSQGGYEQYF.

The gene calls are TRBV19 and TRBJ2-3; the D gene is possibly TRBD2 (6 bases). CDR1 is LNHDA and CDR2 is SQIVND in the germline V gene (reference sequence). The CDR3 sequence is 14 residues long. The V gene lost 1 base and the J gene lost 3 bases, with 8 bases spanning the gap. This chain's CDR3 is CASSIGGRTDTQYF. The CDR3 DNA follows: TGTGCCAGTAGTATAGGAGGGAGGACAGATACGCAGTATTTT.

This clone was detected only once. The chain has TRBV7-2 and TRBJ2-7; 9 bases agree with TRBD2. This CDR3 is 15 amino acids long. Germline CDR1 is SGHTA and CDR2 is FQGNSA. Trimming took 7 bases from V and 3 from J; bases not matched to a gene: 10. CDR3 protein: CASMASGTLVYEQYF. The CDR3 nucleotides are TGTGCCAGCATGGCTAGCGGGACCCTAGTCTACGAGCAGTACTTC.

The genes are TRBV7-8 and TRBJ1-4; possible D gene TRBD1, 6 bases. CDR3 length: 16 residues. From germline, CDR1 is SGHVS and CDR2 FQNEAQ. V gave up 0 bases and J gave up 2 bases, with 10 bases separating them. This CDR3 is CASSLAGGGTNEKLFF. The DNA for the CDR3 is TGTGCCAGCAGCTTAGCGGGGGGGGGCACTAATGAAAAACTGTTTTTT.

The count of this clone is one. The chain recombines TRBV28 with TRBJ2-3, with 7 positions matching TRBD2. This CDR3 spans 13 amino acids. V was clipped by 10 bases and J by 9 bases; unmatched bases: 13. CDR1 MDHEN and CDR2 SYDVKM come from the germline V gene. CDR3 loop: CATGGGEFTTQYF. The DNA for the CDR3 is TGTGCCACCGGTGGGGGGGAATTTACCACGCAGTATTTT.

This rearrangement joins TRBV10-3 to TRBJ1-2; D is uncertain. The CDR3 has 13 residues. In germline, CDR1 is ENHRY, CDR2 SYGVKD. Trimming cost V 3 bases and J 4 bases, with 9 bases left between them. The DNA of the CDR3 is TGTGCCATCAGTGAACTCTTAGCCTATGGCTACACCTTC. It yields the protein CAISELLAYGYTF.

The V and J genes are TRBV7-6 and TRBJ2-7; no definite D call. From germline, CDR1 is SGHVS and CDR2 FNYEAQ. This CDR3 spans 14 amino acids. Trimming pared 0 bases from V and 3 bases from J, leaving 9 bases between. CDR3 sequence (DNA): TGTGCCAGCAGCTTAGCGCCGTCTAGCTACGAGCAGTACTTC. Translation gives CASSLAPSSYEQYF.

This rearrangement joins TRBV18 to TRBJ1-1; 7 nucleotides match TRBD1. The CDR3 covers 14 residues. The J segment lost 5 bases and the V segment lost 3 bases, leaving 6 bases of the junction unmatched. The V gene's germline CDR1 is KGHSH and CDR2 LQKENI. Here the CDR3 reads CASSPRQGRTEAFF. For the CDR3, the DNA is TGTGCCAGCTCACCTCGACAGGGTCGTACTGAAGCTTTCTTT.